These T cell receptor beta chains were read from a single sample in a study of T cell responses to AZD1222 COVID-19 vaccine. TCRdb's table, derived via immunoSEQ multiplex PCR, lists solely in-frame clones and lacks some. In the table there are more than 95,000 clones, just over 90% of which are singletons. Material: peripheral blood, obtained on day 0 of AZD1222 vaccination. These receptor sequences come from an adult in good health. CDR3s include the opening cysteine and the closing phenylalanine or tryptophan. D genes are given only for firm matches.

TRBJ2-1 | TRBV7-3 | NA | CASSSVRGHVSYNEQFF
TRBJ2-2 | TRBV6-5 | NA | CASGYQGGAGELFF
TRBJ1-1 | TRBV28 | TRBD1 | CASSFGSWNRGLRSTEAFF
TRBJ1-1 | TRBV5-1 | NA | CASSLEGLGQEIGWNTEAFF
TRBJ2-7 | TRBV29-1 | TRBD2 | CSVAGGPVHEQYF
TRBJ1-5 | TRBV7-8 | TRBD1 | CASSARTGLNQPQHF
TRBJ2-3 | TRBV9 | NA | CASSVEGAGRTDTQYF
TRBJ2-5 | TRBV12-5 | NA | CASGLPTRGRTEETQYF
TRBJ2-2 | TRBV5-1 | TRBD1 | CASSLWDRGNTGELFF
TRBJ1-1 | TRBV7-2 | NA | CASSLGYGTAYEAFF
TRBJ2-1 | TRBV7-3 | NA | CASSLSEAYNEQFF
TRBJ1-1 | TRBV3-1/TRBV3-2 | NA | CASSPRPAGDTEAFF
TRBJ2-4 | TRBV7-2 | NA | CASRTTGTLPRIQYF
TRBJ1-4 | TRBV2 | NA | CASSRSEINEKLFF
TRBJ2-1 | TRBV7-9 | TRBD2 | CASSVTSGSYNEQFF
TRBJ1-4 | TRBV25-1 | TRBD1 | CASRGQGKKLFF
TRBJ2-5 | TRBV27 | NA | CASRFRGTRNQETQYF
TRBJ2-1 | TRBV30 | TRBD1 | CAWSVGGPYNEQFF
TRBJ2-1 | TRBV2 | TRBD2 | CASISGRIYEQFF
TRBJ2-5 | TRBV28 | TRBD1 | CASRDPDRGWETQYF
TRBJ2-5 | TRBV5-8 | NA | CASSLSRRAQYF
TRBJ2-5 | TRBV5-6 | NA | CASSLTGLLEETQYF
TRBJ2-7 | TRBV27 | TRBD2 | CASKINRDYYEQYF
TRBJ2-3 | TRBV9 | TRBD2 | CASSPLAGGMDTQYF
TRBJ1-6 | TRBV19 | NA | CASRTDGRGTGSSPLHF
TRBJ2-7 | TRBV27 | TRBD2 | CASSFGVAGTYEQYF
TRBJ2-5 | TRBV24-1 | NA | CATSDGGLETQYF
TRBJ2-2 | TRBV6-5 | NA | CASSISSLGELFF
TRBJ2-1 | TRBV5-1 | TRBD2 | CASSLSLAGANEQFF
TRBJ2-7 | TRBV6-5 | NA | CASSYARTTYEQYF
TRBJ2-1 | TRBV24-1 | NA | CATSDSSKRLSYNEQFF
TRBJ1-5 | TRBV20-1 | NA | CSASRSVNGNQPQHF
TRBJ1-1 | TRBV19 | NA | CASSIGRANTEAFF
TRBJ2-7 | TRBV28 | NA | CASSLSPYEQYF
TRBJ1-1 | TRBV28 | NA | CASSSGLETAFF
TRBJ2-5 | TRBV4-3 | NA | CASSQERLVWETQYF
TRBJ1-5 | TRBV2 | NA | CASSDSDSNQPQHF
TRBJ1-3 | TRBV29-1 | NA | CSVVSSGNTIYF
TRBJ1-2 | TRBV28 | NA | CASSPADTGYGYTF
TRBJ2-2 | TRBV5-5 | NA | CASSLLGWDTGELFF